Sequencing of this TCR beta chain was carried out in a study of OX40 agonist ivuxolimab in advanced cancers. Looking at the study overall: Patients assigned to dose escalation were diagnosed with hepatocellular carcinoma, melanoma, renal cell or head and neck cancer.

Comment on this clone: Its antigen is currently unknown. Other DNA sequences of this sample code for an identical CDR3.

Study-wide results and limits: Within 6 weeks, CD4+ and CD8+ blood T cells expanded clonally at 0.1 to 3.0 mg/kg.

The CDR3 loop spans 12 amino acids. Trimming shortened V by 8 bases and J by 4 bases, and 11 bases separated the two germline ends. Germline CDR1 is SNHLY and CDR2 is FYNNEI. The protocol was immunoSEQ multiplex PCR, while the TCRdb copy is restricted to in-frame clones and leaves out a portion. The sample lists more than 45,000 clones; approximately 83% were seen once. This chain joins TRBV2 and TRBJ1-2; D is unclear. Sequenced here: CD4+ or CD8+ T cells sorted from blood, sampled in a trial of the OX40 agonist ivuxolimab. The clonotype originates from an adult with an advanced solid tumor such as melanoma, head and neck, liver or kidney cancer. The CDR3 loop reads CASSREGYGYTF. CDR3 in DNA: TGTGCCAGCTCGAGGGAAGGCTATGGCTACACCTTC.